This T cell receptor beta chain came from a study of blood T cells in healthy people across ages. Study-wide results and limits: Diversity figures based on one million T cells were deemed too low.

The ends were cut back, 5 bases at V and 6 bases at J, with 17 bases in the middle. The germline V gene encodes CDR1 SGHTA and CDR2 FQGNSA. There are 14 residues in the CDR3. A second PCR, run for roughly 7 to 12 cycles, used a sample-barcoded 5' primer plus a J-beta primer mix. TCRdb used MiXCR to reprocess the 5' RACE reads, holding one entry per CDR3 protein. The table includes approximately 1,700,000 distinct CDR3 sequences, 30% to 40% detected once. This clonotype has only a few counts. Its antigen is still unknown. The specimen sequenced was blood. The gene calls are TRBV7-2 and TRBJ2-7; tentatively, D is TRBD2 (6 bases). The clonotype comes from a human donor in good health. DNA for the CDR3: TGTGCCAGCAGCCAACAAATGGCGGGGAGCGAGCAGTACTTC. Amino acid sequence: CASSQQMAGSEQYF. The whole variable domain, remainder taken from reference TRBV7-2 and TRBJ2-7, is GAGVSQSPSNKVTEKGKDVELRCDPISGHTALYWYRQSLGQGLEFLIYFQGNSAPDKSGLPSDRFSAERTGGSVSTLTIQRTQQEDSAVYLCASSQQMAGSEQYFGPGTRLTVT.